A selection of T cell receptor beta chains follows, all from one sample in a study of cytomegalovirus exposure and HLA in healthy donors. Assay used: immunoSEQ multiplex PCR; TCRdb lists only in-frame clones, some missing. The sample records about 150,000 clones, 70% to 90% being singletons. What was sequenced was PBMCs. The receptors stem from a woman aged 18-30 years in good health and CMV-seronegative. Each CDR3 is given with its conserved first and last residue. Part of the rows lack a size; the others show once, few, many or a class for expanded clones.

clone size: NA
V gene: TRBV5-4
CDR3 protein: CASSLAGQGGPTNEKLFF

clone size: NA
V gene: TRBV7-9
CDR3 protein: CASSPRAGGKETQYF

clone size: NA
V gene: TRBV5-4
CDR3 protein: CASSLNGVSGANVLTF

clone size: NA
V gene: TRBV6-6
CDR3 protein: CASSYSQTSWYF

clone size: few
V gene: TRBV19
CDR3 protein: CASSTQGVPYEQYF

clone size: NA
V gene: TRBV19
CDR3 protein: CASSIQSYGYTF

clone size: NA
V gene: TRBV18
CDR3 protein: CASSPRQGFADTQYF

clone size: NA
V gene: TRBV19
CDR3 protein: CASSRQGLTNEKLFF

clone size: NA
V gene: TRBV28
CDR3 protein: CASSPPPGQGGNQPQHF

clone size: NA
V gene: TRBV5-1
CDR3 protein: CASRDSDNSPLHF

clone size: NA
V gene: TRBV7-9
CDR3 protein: CAGGVTSTDTQYF

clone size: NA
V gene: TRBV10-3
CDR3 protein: CAIGTFGNEQFF

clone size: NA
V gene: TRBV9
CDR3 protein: CASSVAPTAYEQYF

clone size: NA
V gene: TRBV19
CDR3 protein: CATRRQGVSGNTIYF

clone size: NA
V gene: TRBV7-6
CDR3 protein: CASSPRGQGAGQPQHF

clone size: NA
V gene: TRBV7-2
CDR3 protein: CASRTDLASYNEQFF

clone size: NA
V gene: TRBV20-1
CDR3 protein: CSARSGNEQFF

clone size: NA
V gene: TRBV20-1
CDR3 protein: CAEAAPEKLFF

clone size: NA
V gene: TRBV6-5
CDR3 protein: CASSQGLARSYEQYF

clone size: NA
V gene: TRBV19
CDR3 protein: CASSKGQPNQPQHF

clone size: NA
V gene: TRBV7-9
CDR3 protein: CASSSTTSGRSYEQYF

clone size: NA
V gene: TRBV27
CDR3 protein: CASSLVPGRNGYTF

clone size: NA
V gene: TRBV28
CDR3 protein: CASSPPDRGLIGELFF

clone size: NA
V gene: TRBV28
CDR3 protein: CASTNRVGGRETQYF

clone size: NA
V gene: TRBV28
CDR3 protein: CASRAGTGSNQPQHF

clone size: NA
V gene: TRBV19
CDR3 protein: CASRAPEGRSTDTQYF

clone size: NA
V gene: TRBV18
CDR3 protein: CASPPRLDRDGYTF

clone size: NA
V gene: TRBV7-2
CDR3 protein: CASSLDWIRDRDNEQFF

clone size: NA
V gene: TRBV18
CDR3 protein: CASSDGLQWDTQYF

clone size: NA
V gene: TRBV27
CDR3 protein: CASRRRVDTQYF

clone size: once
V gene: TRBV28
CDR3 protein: CASSTTGSGNTIYF

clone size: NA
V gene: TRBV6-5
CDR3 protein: CASRDRGAGANVLTF

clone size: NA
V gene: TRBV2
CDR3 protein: CASSLFDRGGTFF

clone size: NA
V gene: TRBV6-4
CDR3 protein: CASRTGTSGGPLTWLETQYF

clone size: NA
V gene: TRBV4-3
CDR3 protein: CASSQEGGQNEKLFF

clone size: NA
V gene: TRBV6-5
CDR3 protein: CASSRARVVSPLHF

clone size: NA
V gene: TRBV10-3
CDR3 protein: CAISGSRFLFNYGYTF

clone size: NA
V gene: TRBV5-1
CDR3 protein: CASSLLGTREETQYF

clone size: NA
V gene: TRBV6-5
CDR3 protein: CASSWDREYEQYF

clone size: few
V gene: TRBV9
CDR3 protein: CASSVEDRGALGYTF

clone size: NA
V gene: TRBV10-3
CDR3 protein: CAGGGAGSYEQYF

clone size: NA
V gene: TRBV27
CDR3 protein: CASSLGTGTGGNQPQHF